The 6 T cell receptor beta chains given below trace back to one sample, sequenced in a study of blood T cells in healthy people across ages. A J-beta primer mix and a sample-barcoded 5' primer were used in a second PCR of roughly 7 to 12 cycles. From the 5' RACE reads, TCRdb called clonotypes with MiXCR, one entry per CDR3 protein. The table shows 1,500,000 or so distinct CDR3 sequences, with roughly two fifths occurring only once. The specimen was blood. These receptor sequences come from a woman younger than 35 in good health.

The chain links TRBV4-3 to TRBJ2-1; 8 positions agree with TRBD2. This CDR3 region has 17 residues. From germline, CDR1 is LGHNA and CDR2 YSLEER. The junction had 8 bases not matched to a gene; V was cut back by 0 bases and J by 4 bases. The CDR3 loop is CASSQDRGGQGYNEQFF. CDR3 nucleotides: TGCGCCAGCAGCCAAGATCGGGGGGGGCAAGGGTACAATGAGCAGTTCTTC.

The CDR3, as DNA: TGTGCCAGCAGCGTAGAGAACAATGAGCAGTACTTC. Encoded protein: CASSVENNEQYF. The chain joins TRBV9 to TRBJ2-7, with D unresolved. Trimming removed 0 bases at V and 7 bases at J, with 8 bases between. The germline V gene has CDR1 SGDLS and CDR2 YYNGEE. The CDR3 totals 12 residues.

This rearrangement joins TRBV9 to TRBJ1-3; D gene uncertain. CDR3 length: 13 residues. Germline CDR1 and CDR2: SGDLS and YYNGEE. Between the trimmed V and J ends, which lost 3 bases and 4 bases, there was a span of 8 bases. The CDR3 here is CASSGRLGNTIYF. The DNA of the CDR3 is TGTGCCAGCAGCGGTCGTCTCGGAAACACCATATATTTT. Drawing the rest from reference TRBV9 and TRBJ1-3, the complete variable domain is DSGVTQTPKHLITATGQRVTLRCSPRSGDLSVYWYQQSLDQGLQFLIQYYNGEERAKGNILERFSAQQFPDLHSELNLSSLELGDSALYFCASSGRLGNTIYFGEGSWLTVV.

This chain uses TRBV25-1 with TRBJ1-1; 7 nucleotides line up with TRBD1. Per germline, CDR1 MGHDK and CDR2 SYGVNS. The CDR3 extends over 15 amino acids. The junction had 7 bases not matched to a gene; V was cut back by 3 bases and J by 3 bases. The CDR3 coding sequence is TGTGCCAGCAGTGACCCATCACAGGGGTACACTGAAGCTTTCTTT. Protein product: CASSDPSQGYTEAFF.

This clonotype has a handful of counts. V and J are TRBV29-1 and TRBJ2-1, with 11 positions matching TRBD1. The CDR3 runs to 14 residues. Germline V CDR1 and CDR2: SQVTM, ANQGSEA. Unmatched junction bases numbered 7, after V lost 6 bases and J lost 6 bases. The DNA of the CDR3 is TGCAGCGTGAGCCCGGGACAGGGGGTCAATGAGCAGTTCTTC. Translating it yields CSVSPGQGVNEQFF.

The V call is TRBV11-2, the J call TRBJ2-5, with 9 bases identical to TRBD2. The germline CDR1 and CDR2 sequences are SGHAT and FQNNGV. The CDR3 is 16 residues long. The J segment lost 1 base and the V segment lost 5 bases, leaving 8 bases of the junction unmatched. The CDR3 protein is CASSLRTSALQETQYF. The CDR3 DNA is TGTGCCAGCAGCCTACGGACTAGCGCCCTCCAAGAGACCCAGTACTTC.